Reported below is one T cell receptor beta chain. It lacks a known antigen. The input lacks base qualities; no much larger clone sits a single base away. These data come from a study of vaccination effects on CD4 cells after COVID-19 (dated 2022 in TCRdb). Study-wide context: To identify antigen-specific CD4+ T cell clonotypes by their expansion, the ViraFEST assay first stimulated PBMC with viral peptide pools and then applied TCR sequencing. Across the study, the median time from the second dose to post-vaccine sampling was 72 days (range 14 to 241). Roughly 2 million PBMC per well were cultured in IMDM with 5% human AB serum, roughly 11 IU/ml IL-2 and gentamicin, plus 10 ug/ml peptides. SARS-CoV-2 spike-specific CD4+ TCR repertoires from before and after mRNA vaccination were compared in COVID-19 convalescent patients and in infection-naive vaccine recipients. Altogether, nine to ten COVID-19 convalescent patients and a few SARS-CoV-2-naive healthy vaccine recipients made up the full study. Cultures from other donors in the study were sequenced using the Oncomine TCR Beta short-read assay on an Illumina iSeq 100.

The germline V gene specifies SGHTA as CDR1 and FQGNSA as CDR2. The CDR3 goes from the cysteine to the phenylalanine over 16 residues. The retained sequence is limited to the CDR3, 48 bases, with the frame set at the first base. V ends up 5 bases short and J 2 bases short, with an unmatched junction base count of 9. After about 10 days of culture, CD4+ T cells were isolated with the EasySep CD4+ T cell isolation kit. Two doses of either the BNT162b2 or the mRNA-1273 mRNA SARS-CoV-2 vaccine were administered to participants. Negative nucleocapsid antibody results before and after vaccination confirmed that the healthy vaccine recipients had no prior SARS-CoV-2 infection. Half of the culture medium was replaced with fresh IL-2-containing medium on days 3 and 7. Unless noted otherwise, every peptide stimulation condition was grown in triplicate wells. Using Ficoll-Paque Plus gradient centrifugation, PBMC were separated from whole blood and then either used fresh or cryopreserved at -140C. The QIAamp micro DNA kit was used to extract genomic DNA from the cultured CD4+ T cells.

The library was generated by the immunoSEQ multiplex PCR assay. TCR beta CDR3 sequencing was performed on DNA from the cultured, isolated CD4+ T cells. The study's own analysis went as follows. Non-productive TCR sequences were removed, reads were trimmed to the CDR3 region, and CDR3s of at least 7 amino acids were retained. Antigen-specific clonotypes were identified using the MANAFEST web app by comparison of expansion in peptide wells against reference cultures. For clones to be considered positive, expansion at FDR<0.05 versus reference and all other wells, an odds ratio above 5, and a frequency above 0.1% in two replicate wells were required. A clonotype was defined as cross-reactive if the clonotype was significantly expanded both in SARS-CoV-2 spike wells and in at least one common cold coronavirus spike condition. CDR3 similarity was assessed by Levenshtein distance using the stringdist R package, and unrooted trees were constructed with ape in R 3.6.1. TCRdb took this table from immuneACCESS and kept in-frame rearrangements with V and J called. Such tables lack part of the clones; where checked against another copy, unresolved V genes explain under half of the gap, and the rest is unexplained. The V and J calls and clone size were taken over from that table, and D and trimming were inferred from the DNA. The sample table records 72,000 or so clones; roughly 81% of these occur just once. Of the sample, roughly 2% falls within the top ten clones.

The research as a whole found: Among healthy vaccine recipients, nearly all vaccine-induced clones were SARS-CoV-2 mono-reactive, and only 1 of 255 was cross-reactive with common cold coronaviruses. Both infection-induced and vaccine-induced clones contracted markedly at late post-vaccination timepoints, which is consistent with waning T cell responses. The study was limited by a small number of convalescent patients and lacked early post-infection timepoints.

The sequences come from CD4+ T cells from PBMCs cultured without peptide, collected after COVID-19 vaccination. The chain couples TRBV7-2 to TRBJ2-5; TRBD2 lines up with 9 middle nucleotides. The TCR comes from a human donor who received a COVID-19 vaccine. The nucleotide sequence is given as TGTGCCAGCAGCCTGGGTGTGAGCGGGGGGCAAGAGACCCAGTACTTC. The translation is CASSLGVSGGQETQYF.